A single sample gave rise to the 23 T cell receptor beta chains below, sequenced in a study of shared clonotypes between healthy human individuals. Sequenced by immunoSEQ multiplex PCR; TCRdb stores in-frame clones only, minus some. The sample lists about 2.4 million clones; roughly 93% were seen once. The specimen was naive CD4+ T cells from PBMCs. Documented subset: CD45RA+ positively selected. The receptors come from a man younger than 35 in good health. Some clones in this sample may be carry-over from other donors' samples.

CDR3 amino acids: CATSREVELYYEKLFF. CDR3 coding DNA: TGTGCCACCAGCAGAGAGGTGGAGTTATATTATGAAAAACTGTTTTTT. This chain uses TRBV15 with TRBJ1-4; D not resolved. Germline V gene data show CDR1 as LNHNV and CDR2 as YYDKDF (reference sequence). The CDR3 is 16 amino acids. The V end lost 0 bases, the J end lost 6 bases, and 14 bases lay between the germline ends. The complete variable domain, with remaining parts taken from reference TRBV15 and TRBJ1-4, reads DAMVIQNPRYQVTQFGKPVTLSCSQTLNHNVMYWYQQKSSQAPKLLFHYYDKDFNNEADTPDNFQSRRPNTSFCFLDIRSPGLGDTAMYLCATSREVELYYEKLFFGSGTQLSVL.

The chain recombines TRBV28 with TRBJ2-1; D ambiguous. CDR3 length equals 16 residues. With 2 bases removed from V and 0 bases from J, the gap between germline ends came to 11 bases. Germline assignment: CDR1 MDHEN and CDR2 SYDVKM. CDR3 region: CASSLNPSYSYNEQFF. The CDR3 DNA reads TGTGCCAGCAGTTTAAACCCATCTTACTCCTACAATGAGCAGTTCTTC.

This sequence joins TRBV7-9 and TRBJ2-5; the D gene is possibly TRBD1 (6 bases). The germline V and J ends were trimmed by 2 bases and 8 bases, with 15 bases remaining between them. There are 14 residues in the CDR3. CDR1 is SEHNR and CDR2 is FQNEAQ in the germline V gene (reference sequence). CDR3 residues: CASSLYTGTRTQYF. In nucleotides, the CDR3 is TGTGCCAGCAGCTTATATACAGGGACACGAACCCAGTACTTC.

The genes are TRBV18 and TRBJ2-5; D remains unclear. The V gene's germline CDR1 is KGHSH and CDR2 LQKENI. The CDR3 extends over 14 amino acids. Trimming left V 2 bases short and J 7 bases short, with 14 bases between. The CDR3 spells CASSPKVPDWTQYF. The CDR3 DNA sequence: TGTGCCAGCTCACCAAAGGTCCCAGACTGGACCCAGTACTTC. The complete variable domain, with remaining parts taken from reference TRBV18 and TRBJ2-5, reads NAGVMQNPRHLVRRRGQEARLRCSPMKGHSHVYWYRQLPEEGLKFMVYLQKENIIDESGMPKERFSAEFPKEGPSILRIQQVVRGDSAAYFCASSPKVPDWTQYFGPGTRLLVL.

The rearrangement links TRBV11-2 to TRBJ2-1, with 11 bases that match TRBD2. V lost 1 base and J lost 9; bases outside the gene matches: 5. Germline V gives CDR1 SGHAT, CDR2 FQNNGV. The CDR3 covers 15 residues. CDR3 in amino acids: CASSLVSGGESEQFF. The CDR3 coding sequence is TGTGCCAGCAGCTTAGTTAGCGGGGGGGAGAGTGAGCAGTTCTTC.

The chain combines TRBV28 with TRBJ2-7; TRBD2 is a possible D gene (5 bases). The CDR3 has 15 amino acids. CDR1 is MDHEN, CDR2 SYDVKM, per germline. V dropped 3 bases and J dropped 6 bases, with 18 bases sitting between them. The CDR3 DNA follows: TGTGCCAGCAGTTTTGGAGGAGGTCCAGTTCCCGAGCAGTACTTC. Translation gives CASSFGGGPVPEQYF. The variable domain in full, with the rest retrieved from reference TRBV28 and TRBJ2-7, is DVKVTQSSRYLVKRTGEKVFLECVQDMDHENMFWYRQDPGLGLRLIYFSYDVKMKEKGDIPEGYSVSREKKERFSLILESASTNQTSMYLCASSFGGGPVPEQYFGPGTRLTVT.

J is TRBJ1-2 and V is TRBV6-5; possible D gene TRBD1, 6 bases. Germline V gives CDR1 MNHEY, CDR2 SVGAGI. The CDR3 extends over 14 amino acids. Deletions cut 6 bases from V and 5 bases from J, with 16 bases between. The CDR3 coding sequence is TGTGCCAGCAGCCGTTCTGGGGGGCCTTATGGCTACACCTTC. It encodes CASSRSGGPYGYTF.

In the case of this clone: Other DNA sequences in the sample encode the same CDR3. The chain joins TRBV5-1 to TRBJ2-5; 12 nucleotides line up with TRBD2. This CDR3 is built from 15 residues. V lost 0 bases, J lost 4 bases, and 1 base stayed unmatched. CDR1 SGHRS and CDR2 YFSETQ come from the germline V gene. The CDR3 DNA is TGCGCCAGCAGCTTGGCTAGCGGGAGGGGAGAGACCCAGTACTTC. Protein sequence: CASSLASGRGETQYF.

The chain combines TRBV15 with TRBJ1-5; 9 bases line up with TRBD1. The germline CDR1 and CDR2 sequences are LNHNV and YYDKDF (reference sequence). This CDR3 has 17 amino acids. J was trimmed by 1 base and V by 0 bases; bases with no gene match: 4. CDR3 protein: CATSRDRGTGSNQPQHF. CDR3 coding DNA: TGTGCCACCAGCAGAGATCGGGGGACAGGGAGCAATCAGCCCCAGCATTTT.

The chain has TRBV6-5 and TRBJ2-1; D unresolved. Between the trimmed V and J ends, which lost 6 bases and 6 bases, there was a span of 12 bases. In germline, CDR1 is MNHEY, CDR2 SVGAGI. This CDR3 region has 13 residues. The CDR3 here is CASRVTGANEQFF. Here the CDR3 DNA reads TGTGCCAGCAGAGTTACTGGAGCCAATGAGCAGTTCTTC.

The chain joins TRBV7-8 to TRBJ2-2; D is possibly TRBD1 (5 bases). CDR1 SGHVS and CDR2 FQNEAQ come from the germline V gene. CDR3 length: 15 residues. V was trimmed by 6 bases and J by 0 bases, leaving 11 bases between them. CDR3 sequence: CASRAGLANTGELFF. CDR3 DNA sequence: TGTGCCAGCAGGGCAGGGCTCGCGAACACCGGGGAGCTGTTTTTT. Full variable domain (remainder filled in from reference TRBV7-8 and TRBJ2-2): GAGVSQSPRYKVAKRGQDVALRCDPISGHVSLFWYQQALGQGPEFLTYFQNEAQLDKSGLPSDRFFAERPEGSVSTLKIQRTQQEDSAVYLCASRAGLANTGELFFGEGSRLTVL.

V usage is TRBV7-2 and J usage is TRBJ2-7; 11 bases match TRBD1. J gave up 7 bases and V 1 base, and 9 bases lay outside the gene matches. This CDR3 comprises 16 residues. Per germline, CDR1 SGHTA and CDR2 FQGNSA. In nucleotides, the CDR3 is TGTGCCAGCAGCTTAGTTTTGGGGACAGGGGGAGGAGAGCAGTACTTC. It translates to CASSLVLGTGGGEQYF.

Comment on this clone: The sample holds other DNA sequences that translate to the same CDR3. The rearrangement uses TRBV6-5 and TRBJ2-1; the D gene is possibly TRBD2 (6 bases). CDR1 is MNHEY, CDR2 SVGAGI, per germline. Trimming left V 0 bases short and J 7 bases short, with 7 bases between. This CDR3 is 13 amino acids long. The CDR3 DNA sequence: TGTGCCAGCAGTTACTCGGGGAGGAATGAGCAGTTCTTC. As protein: CASSYSGRNEQFF.

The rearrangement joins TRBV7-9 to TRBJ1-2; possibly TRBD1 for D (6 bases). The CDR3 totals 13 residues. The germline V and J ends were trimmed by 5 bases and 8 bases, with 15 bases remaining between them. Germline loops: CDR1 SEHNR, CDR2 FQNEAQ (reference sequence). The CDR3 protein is CASSPQGEGGYTF. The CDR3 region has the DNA TGTGCCAGCAGCCCACAGGGAGAAGGAGGCTACACCTTC.

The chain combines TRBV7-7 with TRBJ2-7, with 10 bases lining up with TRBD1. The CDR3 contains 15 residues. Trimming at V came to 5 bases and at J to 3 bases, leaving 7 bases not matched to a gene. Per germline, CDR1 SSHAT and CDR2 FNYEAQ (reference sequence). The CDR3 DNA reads TGTGCCAGCAGCCCCGGACAGGGGGACCTCTACGAGCAGTACTTC. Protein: CASSPGQGDLYEQYF.

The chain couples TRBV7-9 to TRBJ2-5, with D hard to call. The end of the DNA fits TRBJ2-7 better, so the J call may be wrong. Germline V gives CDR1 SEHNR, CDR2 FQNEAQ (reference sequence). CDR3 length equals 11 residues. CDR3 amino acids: CASSLVSEQYF. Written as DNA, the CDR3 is TGTGCCAGCAGCTTAGTGTCCGAGCAGTACTTC.

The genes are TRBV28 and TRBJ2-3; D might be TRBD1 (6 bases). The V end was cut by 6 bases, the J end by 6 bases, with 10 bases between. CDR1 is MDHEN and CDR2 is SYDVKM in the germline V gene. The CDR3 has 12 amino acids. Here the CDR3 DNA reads TGTGCCAGCAGCCACAGGGCTGATACGCAGTATTTT. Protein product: CASSHRADTQYF.

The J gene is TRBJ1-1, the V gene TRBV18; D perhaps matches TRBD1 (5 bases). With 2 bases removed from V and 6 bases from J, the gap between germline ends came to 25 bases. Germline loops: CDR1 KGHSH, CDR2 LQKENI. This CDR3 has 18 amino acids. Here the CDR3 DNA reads TGTGCCAGCTCACCAGATCCCGGCCCTTCGGGGCGTGGGGCTGAAGCTTTCTTT. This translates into CASSPDPGPSGRGAEAFF.

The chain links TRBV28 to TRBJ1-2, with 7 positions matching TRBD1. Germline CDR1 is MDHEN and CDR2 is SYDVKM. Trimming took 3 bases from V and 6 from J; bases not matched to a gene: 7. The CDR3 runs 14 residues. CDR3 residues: CASSFWQGGDGYTF. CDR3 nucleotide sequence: TGTGCCAGCAGTTTCTGGCAGGGGGGCGATGGCTACACCTTC.

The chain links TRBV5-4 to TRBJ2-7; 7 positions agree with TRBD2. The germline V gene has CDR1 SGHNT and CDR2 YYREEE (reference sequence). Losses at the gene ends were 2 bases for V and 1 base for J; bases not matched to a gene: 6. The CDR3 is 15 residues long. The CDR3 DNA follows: TGTGCCAGCAGCTTTACTAGCGCTAGATCCTACGAGCAGTACTTC. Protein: CASSFTSARSYEQYF.

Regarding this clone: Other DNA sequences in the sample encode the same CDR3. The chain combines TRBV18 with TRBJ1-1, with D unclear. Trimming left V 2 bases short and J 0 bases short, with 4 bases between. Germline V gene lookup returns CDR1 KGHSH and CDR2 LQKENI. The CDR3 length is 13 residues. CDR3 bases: TGTGCCAGCTCACCAGACTTGAACACTGAAGCTTTCTTT. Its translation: CASSPDLNTEAFF.

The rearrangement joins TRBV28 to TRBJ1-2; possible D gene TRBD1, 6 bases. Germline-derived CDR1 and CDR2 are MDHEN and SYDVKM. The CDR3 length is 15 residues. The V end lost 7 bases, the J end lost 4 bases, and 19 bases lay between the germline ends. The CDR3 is CASTPGQLLLYGYTF. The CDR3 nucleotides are TGTGCCAGCACCCCCGGACAGTTACTGCTCTATGGCTACACCTTC.

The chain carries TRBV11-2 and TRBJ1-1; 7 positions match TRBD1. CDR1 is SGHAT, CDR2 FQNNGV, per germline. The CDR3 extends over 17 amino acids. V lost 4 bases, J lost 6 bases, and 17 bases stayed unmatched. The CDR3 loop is CASSSRRQGAYGSEAFF. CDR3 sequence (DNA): TGTGCCAGCAGCTCCCGGCGACAGGGCGCTTACGGTTCTGAAGCTTTCTTT.